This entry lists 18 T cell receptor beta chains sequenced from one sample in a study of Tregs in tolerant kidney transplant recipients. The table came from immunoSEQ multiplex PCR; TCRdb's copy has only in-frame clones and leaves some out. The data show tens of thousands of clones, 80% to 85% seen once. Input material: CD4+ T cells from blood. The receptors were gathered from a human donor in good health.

The CDR3 loop is CASTDGDPYGYTF. The CDR3 nucleotides read TGTGCCAGCACGGACGGGGATCCTTATGGCTACACCTTC. J is TRBJ1-2 and V is TRBV6-5; D is ambiguous. CDR3 length equals 13 residues. Germline lookup yields CDR1 MNHEY and CDR2 SVGAGI. V lost 7 bases, J lost 5 bases, and 14 bases lay in between.

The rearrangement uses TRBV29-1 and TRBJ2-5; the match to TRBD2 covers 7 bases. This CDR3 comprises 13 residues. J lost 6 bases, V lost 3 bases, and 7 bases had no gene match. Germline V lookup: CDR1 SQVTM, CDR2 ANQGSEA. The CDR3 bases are TGCAGCGTTGAGGGACTAATCGGAAAGACCCAGTACTTC. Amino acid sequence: CSVEGLIGKTQYF.

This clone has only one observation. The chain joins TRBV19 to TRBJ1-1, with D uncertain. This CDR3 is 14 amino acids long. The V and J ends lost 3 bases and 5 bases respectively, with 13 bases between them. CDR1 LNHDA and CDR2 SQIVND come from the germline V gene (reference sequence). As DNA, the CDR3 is TGTGCCAGTAGTATTCTATGGGGAGAAACTGAAGCTTTCTTT. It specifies CASSILWGETEAFF.

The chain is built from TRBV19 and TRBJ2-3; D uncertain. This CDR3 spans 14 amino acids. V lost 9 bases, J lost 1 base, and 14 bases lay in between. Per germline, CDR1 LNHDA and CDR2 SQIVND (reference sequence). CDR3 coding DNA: TGTGCCAGCCACATGGCAGGACGCACAGATACGCAGTATTTT. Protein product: CASHMAGRTDTQYF.

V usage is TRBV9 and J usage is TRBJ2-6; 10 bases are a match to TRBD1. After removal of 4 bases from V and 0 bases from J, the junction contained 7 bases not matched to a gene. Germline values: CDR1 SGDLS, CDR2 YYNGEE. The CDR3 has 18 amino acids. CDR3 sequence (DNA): TGTGCCAGCAGCCCATATGGGACAGGGGTCTCTGGGGCCAACGTCCTGACTTTC. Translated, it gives CASSPYGTGVSGANVLTF.

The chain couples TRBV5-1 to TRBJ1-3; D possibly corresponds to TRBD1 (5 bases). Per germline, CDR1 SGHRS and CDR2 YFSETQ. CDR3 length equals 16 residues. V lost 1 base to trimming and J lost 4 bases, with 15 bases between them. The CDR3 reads CASSLLGRAAGNTIYF. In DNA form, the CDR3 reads TGCGCCAGCAGCTTGCTCGGCAGGGCGGCCGGAAACACCATATATTTT.

CDR3: CASSLAGLAGGAGANVLTF. DNA of the CDR3: TGTGCCAGCAGCTTAGCGGGACTAGCGGGGGGAGCTGGGGCCAACGTCCTGACTTTC. The rearrangement joins TRBV7-2 to TRBJ2-6, with TRBD2 matching over 15 bases. With V trimmed by 0 bases and J by 2 bases, 2 bases remained unmatched. In germline, CDR1 is SGHTA, CDR2 FQGNSA. The CDR3 has 19 residues.

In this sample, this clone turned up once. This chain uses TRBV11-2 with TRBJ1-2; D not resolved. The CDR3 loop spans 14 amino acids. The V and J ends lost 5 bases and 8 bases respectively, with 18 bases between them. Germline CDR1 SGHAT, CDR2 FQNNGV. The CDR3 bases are TGTGCCAGCAGCCCTTTGGCGGGCCCTGGCGGCTACACCTTC. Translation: CASSPLAGPGGYTF.

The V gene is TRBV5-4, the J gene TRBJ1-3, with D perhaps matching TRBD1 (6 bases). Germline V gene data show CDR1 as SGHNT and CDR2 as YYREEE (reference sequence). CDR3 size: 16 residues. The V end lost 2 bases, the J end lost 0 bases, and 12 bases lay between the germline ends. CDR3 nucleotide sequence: TGTGCCAGCAGCTTTGACAGGATGGGCTCTGGAAACACCATATATTTT. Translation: CASSFDRMGSGNTIYF.

CDR3 sequence reads: CASSLLDVYEQYF. The CDR3 DNA reads as TGTGCCAGCAGTCTACTAGACGTCTACGAGCAGTACTTC. V gene TRBV6-1 combines with J gene TRBJ2-7; TRBD2 is a possible D gene (5 bases). V was trimmed by 5 bases and J by 3 bases, leaving 11 bases between them. CDR3 length equals 13 residues. CDR1 and CDR2 from the germline V gene are MNHNS and SASEGT.

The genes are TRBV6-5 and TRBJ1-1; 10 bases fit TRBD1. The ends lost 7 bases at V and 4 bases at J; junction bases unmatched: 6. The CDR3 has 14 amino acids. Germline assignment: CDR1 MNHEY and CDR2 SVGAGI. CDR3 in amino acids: CASTEGQGVTEAFF. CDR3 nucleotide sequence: TGTGCCAGCACCGAAGGACAGGGGGTCACTGAAGCTTTCTTT.

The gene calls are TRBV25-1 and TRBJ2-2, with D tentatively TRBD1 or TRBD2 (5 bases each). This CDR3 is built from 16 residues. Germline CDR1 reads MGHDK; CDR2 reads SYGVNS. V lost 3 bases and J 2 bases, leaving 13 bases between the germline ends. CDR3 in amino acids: CASSDLRAGNTGELFF. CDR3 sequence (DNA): TGTGCCAGCAGTGACCTCAGGGCGGGTAACACCGGGGAGCTGTTTTTT.

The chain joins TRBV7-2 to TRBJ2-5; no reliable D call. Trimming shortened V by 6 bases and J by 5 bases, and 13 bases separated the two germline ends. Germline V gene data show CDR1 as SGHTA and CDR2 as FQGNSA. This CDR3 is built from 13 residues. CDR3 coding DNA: TGTGCCAGCAGGGATCGGGCTTTGGAGACCCAGTACTTC. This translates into CASRDRALETQYF.

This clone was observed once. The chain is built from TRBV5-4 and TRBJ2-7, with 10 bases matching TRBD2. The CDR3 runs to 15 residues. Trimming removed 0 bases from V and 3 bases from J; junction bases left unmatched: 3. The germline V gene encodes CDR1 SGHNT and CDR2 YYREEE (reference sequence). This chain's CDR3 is CASSLDVAGGYEQYF. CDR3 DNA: TGTGCCAGCAGCTTGGATGTAGCGGGAGGCTACGAGCAGTACTTC.

CDR3 protein: CASRLRTGSTDTQYF. As DNA, the CDR3 is TGTGCCAGTAGACTTCGGACAGGAAGCACAGATACGCAGTATTTT. The chain employs TRBV19 and TRBJ2-3; 7 nucleotides align to TRBD1. The CDR3 loop spans 15 amino acids. Germline V lookup: CDR1 LNHDA, CDR2 SQIVND (reference sequence). V was pared by 6 bases and J by 0 bases, with 6 bases of the junction left unmatched.

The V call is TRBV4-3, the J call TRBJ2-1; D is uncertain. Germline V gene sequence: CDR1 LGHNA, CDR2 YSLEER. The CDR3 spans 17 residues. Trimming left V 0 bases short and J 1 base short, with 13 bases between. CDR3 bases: TGCGCCAGCAGCCAAGATCCCCCCCAGAATTCCTACAATGAGCAGTTCTTC. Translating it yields CASSQDPPQNSYNEQFF.

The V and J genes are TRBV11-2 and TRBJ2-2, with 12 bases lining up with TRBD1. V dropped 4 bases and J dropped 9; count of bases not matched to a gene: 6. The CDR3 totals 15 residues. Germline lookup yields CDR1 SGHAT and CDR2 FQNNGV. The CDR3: CASSWGQGAARELFF. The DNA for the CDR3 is TGTGCCAGCAGCTGGGGACAGGGGGCCGCCCGGGAGCTGTTTTTT.

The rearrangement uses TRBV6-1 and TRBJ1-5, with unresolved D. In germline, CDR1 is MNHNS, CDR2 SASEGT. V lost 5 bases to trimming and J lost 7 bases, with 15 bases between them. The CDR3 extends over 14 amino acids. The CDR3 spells CASSKRESKQPQHF. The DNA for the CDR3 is TGTGCCAGCAGTAAGAGGGAGAGTAAACAGCCCCAGCATTTT.